These T cell receptor beta chains were read from a single sample in a study of T cell repertoires in cytomegalovirus infection. TCRdb reanalysed the reads using MiXCR and keeps one entry per CDR3 protein. The repertoire holds nearly 650,000 distinct CDR3 sequences, with around 24% as singletons. The sample taken for sequencing was CD8+ T cells from PBMCs. All receptors come from a human donor in good health (CMV status not recorded). Some clones in this sample may be carry-over from other donors' samples. Both conserved end residues are part of each CDR3. Fields, in order: clone size, J gene, D gene, V gene, CDR3 protein, CDR3 DNA. The D gene is left open where the match is weak. Some rows have no size entry. The others give once, few or many, or a class for an expanded clone.

few,TRBJ1-2,TRBD1,TRBV29-1,CSVPRTGGYGYTF,TGCAGCGTCCCCAGGACAGGGGGCTATGGCTACACCTTC
many,TRBJ1-5,TRBD1,TRBV12-3/TRBV12-4,CASSRTGLKEQPQHF,TGTGCCAGCAGTAGGACAGGATTAAAAGAGCAGCCCCAGCATTTT
NA,TRBJ2-7,NA,TRBV27,CASRTKSTHRPYEQYF,TGTGCCAGCAGAACCAAATCAACCCACCGACCCTACGAGCAGTACTTC
few,TRBJ2-2,NA,TRBV20-1,CSARDLGGARNTGELFF,TGCAGTGCTAGAGATCTAGGTGGGGCCCGAAATACCGGGGAGCTGTTTTTT
few,TRBJ1-1,NA,TRBV29-1,CSVQLGNTEAFF,TGCAGCGTTCAACTAGGGAACACTGAAGCTTTCTTT
many,TRBJ1-4,NA,TRBV12-3/TRBV12-4,CASSPNRMDEKLFF,TGTGCCAGCAGTCCAAACAGGATGGATGAAAAACTGTTTTTT
NA,TRBJ2-2,NA,TRBV4-1,CASSQDPVGGGLFF,TGCGCCAGCAGCCAAGATCCGGTCGGGGGCGGGCTGTTTTTT
NA,TRBJ2-3,NA,TRBV29-1,CSAIKDTQYF,TGCAGCGCCATTAAAGATACGCAGTATTTT
few,TRBJ2-7,TRBD2,TRBV4-2,CASSSKRGAYEQYF,TGTGCCAGCAGTTCGAAACGGGGGGCCTACGAGCAGTACTTC
many,TRBJ2-7,NA,TRBV6-2/TRBV6-3,CASSRRAGREQYF,TGTGCCAGCAGTCGCCGGGCAGGCCGCGAGCAGTACTTC
NA,TRBJ1-1,NA,TRBV25-1,CASSDGGRTEAFF,TGTGCCAGCAGTGATGGGGGAAGAACTGAAGCTTTCTTT
few,TRBJ2-1,TRBD1,TRBV6-2/TRBV6-3,CASRNRGEYNEQFF,TGTGCCAGCAGGAACAGGGGGGAATACAATGAGCAGTTCTTC
NA,TRBJ2-1,TRBD2,TRBV7-9,CTSSLLAGVYNEQFF,TGTACCAGCAGCCTGCTAGCGGGGGTCTACAATGAGCAGTTCTTC
NA,TRBJ2-1,TRBD2,TRBV11-1,CASSLIAGGGFYNEQFF,TGTGCCAGCAGCTTAATCGCGGGGGGGGGTTTCTACAATGAGCAGTTCTTC
few,TRBJ1-5,TRBD1,TRBV2,CASSELVDRWAGFDQPQHF,TGTGCCAGCAGTGAATTAGTGGACAGGTGGGCAGGGTTTGATCAGCCCCAGCATTTT
NA,TRBJ2-2,NA,TRBV20-1,CSALDFLITGELFF,TGCAGTGCTTTAGACTTTCTCATCACCGGGGAGCTGTTTTTT
NA,TRBJ2-5,NA,TRBV12-3/TRBV12-4,CANTFPGKETQYF,TGTGCCAACACTTTCCCGGGGAAAGAGACCCAGTACTTC
NA,TRBJ2-1,NA,TRBV13,CASTNRPYNEQFF,TGTGCCAGCACAAACAGGCCCTACAATGAGCAGTTCTTC
NA,TRBJ1-4,NA,TRBV28,CASSLWADRNEKLFF,TGTGCCAGCAGTTTATGGGCAGACAGGAATGAAAAACTGTTTTTT
many,TRBJ2-5,TRBD1,TRBV7-9,CASRLTGTQETQYF,TGTGCCAGCAGGTTGACAGGGACACAAGAGACCCAGTACTTC